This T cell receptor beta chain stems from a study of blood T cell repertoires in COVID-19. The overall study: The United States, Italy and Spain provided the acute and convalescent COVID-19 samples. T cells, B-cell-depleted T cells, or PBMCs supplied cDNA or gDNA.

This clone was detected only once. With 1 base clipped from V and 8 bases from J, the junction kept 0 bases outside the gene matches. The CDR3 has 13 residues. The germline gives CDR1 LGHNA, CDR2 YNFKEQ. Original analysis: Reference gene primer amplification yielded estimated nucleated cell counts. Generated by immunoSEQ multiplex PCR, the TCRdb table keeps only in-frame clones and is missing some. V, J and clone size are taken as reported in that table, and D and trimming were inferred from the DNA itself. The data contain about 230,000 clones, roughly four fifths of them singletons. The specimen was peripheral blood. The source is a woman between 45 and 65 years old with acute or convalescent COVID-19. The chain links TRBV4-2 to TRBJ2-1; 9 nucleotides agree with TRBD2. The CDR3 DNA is TGTGCCAGCAGCCAAGTAGCGGGGGATGAGCAGTTCTTC. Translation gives CASSQVAGDEQFF.